This T cell receptor beta chain was recorded in a study of response to subunit inactivated influenza vaccine. CDR1 and CDR2 (germline): SGHTA, FQGNSA. V trimming: 4 bases; J trimming: 4 bases; junction bases outside the gene matches: 11. The CDR3 is made up of 16 amino acids. Study results and limitations: It was the authors' suggestion that each seasonal influenza vaccination recruits few new T cells.

Many counts were recorded for this clonotype. As yet, its antigen is unknown. A single record per CDR3 protein comes from TCRdb applying MiXCR to the RT-PCR reads. The sample records around 250,000 distinct CDR3 sequences, 12% being singletons. The receptor was derived from a man in his forties or fifties who received an inactivated influenza vaccine. The rearrangement joins TRBV7-2 to TRBJ2-3; 7 nucleotides line up with TRBD2. Source: non-naive T cells sorted from PBMCs, taken less than 15 days before vaccination. CDR3 in amino acids: CASSWGAGNPPDTQYF. The CDR3, as DNA: TGTGCCAGCAGCTGGGGAGCGGGAAATCCCCCAGATACGCAGTATTTT.